Listed below are T cell receptor beta chains from one sample, sequenced in a study of T cells after yellow fever vaccination. One entry per CDR3 protein results from TCRdb running MiXCR on the 5' RACE reads. The table shows more than 300,000 distinct CDR3 sequences, with around 10% occurring only once. The sequencing here drew on CD4+ T cells sorted from PBMCs, taken 45 days after the yellow fever booster vaccination. The receptors were gathered from a man aged 18 to 29 who received the YFV17D yellow fever vaccine. Each CDR3 is given with its conserved first and last residue. A D gene is named only where the DNA matches it firmly. Size is omitted from some rows. Given values are once, few, many or a class for expanded clones.

J,length,D,V,size,CDR3,DNA
TRBJ2-5,15,TRBD1,TRBV6-5,NA,CASSYSNTGDETQYF,TGTGCCAGCAGTTACTCGAACACAGGGGACGAGACCCAGTACTTC
TRBJ2-5,14,NA,TRBV12-3/TRBV12-4,many,CASSLSGAQETQYF,TGTGCCAGCAGTTTATCGGGGGCCCAAGAGACCCAGTACTTC
TRBJ1-6,13,NA,TRBV10-2,NA,CASRGGWDSPLHF,TGCGCCAGCAGGGGGGGCTGGGATTCACCCCTCCACTTT
TRBJ2-2,13,NA,TRBV5-1,NA,CASSMTPTGELFF,TGCGCCAGCAGCATGACTCCCACCGGGGAGCTGTTTTTT
TRBJ1-1,12,NA,TRBV3-1,NA,CASSQLHGEAFF,TGTGCCAGCAGCCAATTGCATGGTGAAGCTTTCTTT
TRBJ2-6,18,NA,TRBV24-1,many,CATSDSALASSGANVLTF,TGTGCCACCAGTGATTCGGCACTCGCCTCCTCTGGGGCCAACGTCCTGACTTTC
TRBJ1-1,15,NA,TRBV7-9,few,CASSLRYTTGDEAFF,TGTGCCAGCAGCTTGCGATACACGACAGGAGATGAAGCTTTCTTT
TRBJ1-2,15,NA,TRBV4-2,few,CASSQDRRTAYGYTF,TGTGCCAGCAGCCAAGATAGACGTACGGCCTATGGCTACACCTTC
TRBJ2-6,14,NA,TRBV30,NA,CAWGDSSGANVLTF,TGTGCCTGGGGCGACAGCTCTGGGGCCAACGTCCTGACTTTC
TRBJ1-5,15,NA,TRBV7-9,NA,CASSLGNGRNQPQHF,TGTGCCAGCAGCTTAGGAAACGGGCGCAATCAGCCCCAGCATTTT
TRBJ1-3,15,NA,TRBV4-2,few,CASSQEPGTGNTIYF,TGTGCCAGCAGCCAAGAACCCGGGACTGGAAACACCATATATTTT
TRBJ2-7,15,TRBD2,TRBV7-2,few,CASSWRLAGGDEQYF,TGTGCCAGCAGCTGGCGACTAGCGGGGGGCGACGAGCAGTACTTC
TRBJ2-2,17,TRBD2,TRBV4-3,few,CASRRLAGGTNTGELFF,TGCGCCAGCAGGCGACTAGCGGGGGGAACGAACACCGGGGAGCTGTTTTTT
TRBJ1-1,12,TRBD1,TRBV20-1,few,CSTTGSYTEAFF,TGCTCAACGACAGGGTCGTACACTGAAGCTTTCTTT
TRBJ2-1,15,NA,TRBV24-1,NA,CATGAAGGPYNEQFF,TGTGCCACCGGCGCGGCGGGCGGCCCCTACAATGAGCAGTTCTTC
TRBJ1-2,11,NA,TRBV10-3,NA,CAISESVGYTF,TGTGCCATCAGTGAGTCGGTTGGCTACACCTTC
TRBJ1-6,14,NA,TRBV6-5,NA,CASSYRPRNSPLHF,TGTGCCAGCAGTTATAGGCCAAGGAATTCACCCCTCCACTTT
TRBJ2-3,14,NA,TRBV2,NA,CASSEAPIRDTQYF,TGTGCCAGCAGTGAAGCGCCGATCCGGGATACGCAGTATTTT
TRBJ1-3,14,NA,TRBV3-1,NA,CASSYSLAGNTIYF,TGTGCCAGCAGCTATAGCCTCGCTGGAAACACCATATATTTT
TRBJ2-5,16,NA,TRBV4-1,few,CASSHPLGAGQETQYF,TGCGCCAGCAGCCATCCTTTAGGGGCAGGGCAAGAGACCCAGTACTTC
TRBJ2-7,13,NA,TRBV7-2,few,CASFMPSTYEQYF,TGTGCCAGCTTTATGCCCTCAACCTACGAGCAGTACTTC
TRBJ1-2,17,NA,TRBV7-9,NA,CASSWGSVDRLNYGYTF,TGTGCCAGCAGCTGGGGCTCGGTGGACAGACTCAACTATGGCTACACCTTC
TRBJ2-7,16,NA,TRBV4-3,few,CASSQDTLDGSYEQYF,TGCGCCAGCAGCCAAGATACCCTCGACGGCTCCTACGAGCAGTACTTC